This is a list of T cell receptor beta chains from one sample in a study of cytomegalovirus exposure and HLA in healthy donors. Method: immunoSEQ multiplex PCR; TCRdb's copy keeps in-frame clones and lacks some. The sample gives more than 100,000 clones, 60% to 85% of which show up once; 4% is in the top ten. Sample: PBMCs. The receptors were gathered from a man in his fifties or sixties in good health and CMV-seropositive. Both conserved end residues are part of each CDR3. A D gene is named only where the DNA matches it firmly. Expanded clones are given a class, and other clones once, few, many or no size at all.

CASSPRRGTGVYEQYF	TGTGCCAGCTCACCCCGTCGCGGGACTGGGGTTTACGAGCAGTACTTC	NA	16	TRBV18	TRBJ2-7	NA
CAWSVRTSASGANVLTF	TGTGCCTGGAGTGTCCGGACATCAGCCTCTGGGGCCAACGTCCTGACTTTC	NA	17	TRBV30	TRBJ2-6	few
CASSLIYGVYEQYF	TGTGCCAGCAGTTTAATCTACGGGGTATACGAGCAGTACTTC	NA	14	TRBV27	TRBJ2-7	NA
CASSSLTRDEQYF	TGTGCCAGCAGCTCCCTTACTAGAGACGAGCAGTACTTC	NA	13	TRBV5-4	TRBJ2-7	many
CASSSTTSGRAHEQFF	TGTGCCAGCAGCTCAACAACTAGCGGGAGGGCACATGAGCAGTTCTTC	TRBD2	16	TRBV7-9	TRBJ2-1	NA
CASTGQGAYYGYTF	TGTGCCAGCACCGGACAGGGGGCTTACTATGGCTACACCTTC	TRBD1	14	TRBV7-9	TRBJ1-2	NA
CASKAGYNSPLHF	TGTGCCAGCAAGGCGGGGTATAATTCACCCCTCCACTTT	NA	13	TRBV6-4	TRBJ1-6	NA
CASSQGAGERETQYF	TGCGCCAGCAGCCAGGGAGCGGGAGAAAGAGAGACCCAGTACTTC	TRBD2	15	TRBV4-1	TRBJ2-5	NA
CAWELQNTGELFF	TGTGCCTGGGAACTGCAGAACACCGGGGAGCTGTTTTTT	NA	13	TRBV30	TRBJ2-2	NA
CASSLDRGRTDTQYF	TGTGCCAGCAGTTTGGACAGGGGGCGCACAGATACGCAGTATTTT	TRBD1	15	TRBV11-2	TRBJ2-3	NA
CASSSSVRHQHF	TGTGCCAGCAGTTCCTCGGTCCGCCACCAGCATTTT	NA	12	TRBV28	TRBJ1-5	few
CASSSAGGGLQTQYF	TGTGCCAGTAGTAGCGCGGGAGGGGGTTTGCAGACCCAGTACTTC	TRBD2	15	TRBV19	TRBJ2-5	NA
CASSQADRGYGYTF	TGTGCCAGCAGCCAGGCTGACAGGGGCTACGGCTACACCTTC	TRBD1	14	TRBV4-2	TRBJ1-2	NA